This note documents a single T cell receptor (beta chain) sequence. The V gene end was trimmed by 5 bases and the J gene end by 8 bases; junction bases not matched to a gene: 14. Germline V gene lookup returns CDR1 MGHDK and CDR2 SYGVNS. The CDR3 is 16 amino acids. Original processing methods: Using reference gene primer amplification, nucleated cell counts were estimated. Here immunoSEQ multiplex PCR was the method, and the copy in TCRdb shows in-frame clones only, minus some. V and J calls and clone size come straight from that table; D and trimming were deduced from the DNA. The data contain about 210,000 clones, over 75% of them singletons. This sample stems from a study of blood T cell repertoires in COVID-19.

This TCR derives from a man aged 30-40 years with acute COVID-19. Sequences were obtained from PBMCs or T cells enriched from blood (not recorded which). The V call is TRBV25-1, the J call TRBJ1-4, with 7 bases matching TRBD1. In DNA form, the CDR3 reads TGTGCCAGCAGTAAAGGGGGCAGGGGGTCTGGGGAAAAACTGTTTTTT. Protein: CASSKGGRGSGEKLFF.